This TCR beta chain comes out of a study of Graves' ophthalmopathy and Graves' hyperthyroidism. Regarding the study as a whole: It was with around 70% sensitivity and almost 75% specificity that the model predicted ophthalmopathy progression.

Germline assignment: CDR1 KGHSH and CDR2 LQKENI. This CDR3 is 17 amino acids long. V shed 0 bases and J 1 base; nucleotides not matched to a gene: 2. The authors amplified TCR beta CDR3 regions from RNA transcripts. HTBI primers were employed in first-round RT-PCR, then a second-round multiplex PCR followed. TCRdb reprocessed the multiplex PCR reads with MiXCR, giving one entry per CDR3 protein. The sample includes approximately 480,000 distinct CDR3 sequences, approximately 15% of them seen just once. This clonotype has a handful of counts. Its antigen is as yet unknown. The TCR originated in a woman aged 30 to 39 with Graves' ophthalmopathy. Sequenced input: blood. The V call is TRBV18, the J call TRBJ1-5, with 11 bases fitting TRBD1. In DNA form, the CDR3 reads TGTGCCAGCTCACCACCGGACAGGGGGCTGAGCAATCAGCCCCAGCATTTT. As protein: CASSPPDRGLSNQPQHF.